This is a list of T cell receptor beta chains from one sample in a study of early T cells in non-severe SARS-CoV-2 infection. TCRdb passed the 5' RACE reads through MiXCR, listing each CDR3 protein once. The sample has more than 90,000 distinct CDR3 sequences, roughly 9.6% seen once. The sample taken for sequencing was whole blood. The origin of the receptors is an adult who was a healthcare worker with PCR-confirmed SARS-CoV-2 infection or an uninfected control (not recorded which). The conserved cysteine and the conserved F or W are not part of the CDR3 here.

CDR3 protein: ASSLDRNTEAF; CDR3 length: 11; V gene: TRBV14
CDR3 protein: SARDASGRRETQY; CDR3 length: 13; V gene: TRBV20-1
CDR3 protein: SAIGYRTVNEQF; CDR3 length: 12; V gene: TRBV20-1
CDR3 protein: ASSGGQGPGTRELF; CDR3 length: 14; V gene: TRBV2
CDR3 protein: ASSLLAGGPGADTQY; CDR3 length: 15; V gene: TRBV5-8
CDR3 protein: ASRSGVDSRTGELF; CDR3 length: 14; V gene: TRBV5-1
CDR3 protein: ASSVSRVGTSYNEQF; CDR3 length: 15; V gene: TRBV9
CDR3 protein: ASSIETDTYEQY; CDR3 length: 12; V gene: TRBV19
CDR3 protein: ASSTGQGDGYT; CDR3 length: 11; V gene: TRBV5-1
CDR3 protein: SVSGTQSYEQY; CDR3 length: 11; V gene: TRBV29-1
CDR3 protein: ASSVGPGTEAF; CDR3 length: 11; V gene: TRBV9
CDR3 protein: ASSGPRMNTEAF; CDR3 length: 12; V gene: TRBV6-1
CDR3 protein: ASSVVPYNEQF; CDR3 length: 11; V gene: TRBV9
CDR3 protein: ASSPRSRVGNEQF; CDR3 length: 13; V gene: TRBV7-2
CDR3 protein: ASSPRNTEAF; CDR3 length: 10; V gene: TRBV18
CDR3 protein: ASRHRGDPYGYT; CDR3 length: 12; V gene: TRBV3-1
CDR3 protein: ASSPTANTEAF; CDR3 length: 11; V gene: TRBV18
CDR3 protein: ASSGAGQETQY; CDR3 length: 11; V gene: TRBV27
CDR3 protein: ASSLAQGVEAF; CDR3 length: 11; V gene: TRBV12-3/TRBV12-4
CDR3 protein: ASSPRLAGVNTGELF; CDR3 length: 15; V gene: TRBV7-2
CDR3 protein: ASGTSRWDPSGGGNNEQF; CDR3 length: 18; V gene: TRBV28
CDR3 protein: ATSDPTSGVNEQF; CDR3 length: 13; V gene: TRBV24-1